This passage covers 32 T cell receptor beta chains from one sample sequenced in a study of early T cells in non-severe SARS-CoV-2 infection. A single record per CDR3 protein comes from TCRdb applying MiXCR to the 5' RACE reads. The table shows tens of thousands of distinct CDR3 sequences, with 8.9% occurring only once. The sequenced sample was whole blood. The receptors were gathered from an adult who was a healthcare worker with PCR-confirmed SARS-CoV-2 infection or an uninfected control (not recorded which).

The table lists this clonotype with many counts. The chain joins TRBV6-2 or TRBV6-3 to TRBJ1-2, with no clear D. Per germline, CDR1 MNHEY and CDR2 SVGEGT. The CDR3 loop spans 13 amino acids. Trimming stripped 3 bases from V and 3 bases from J, with 8 bases between. CDR3 nucleotides: TGTGCCAGCAGTTATTTTGAGGACTATGGCTACACCTTC. Translation: CASSYFEDYGYTF.

The chain recombines TRBV19 with TRBJ2-7; 8 nucleotides agree with TRBD1. With V trimmed by 5 bases and J by 2 bases, 5 bases remained unmatched. Germline lookup yields CDR1 LNHDA and CDR2 SQIVND (reference sequence). The CDR3 extends over 14 amino acids. CDR3 loop: CASSVTGGTYEQYF. The CDR3 DNA sequence: TGTGCCAGTAGTGTTACAGGGGGGACCTACGAGCAGTACTTC. Complete variable domain (other parts from reference TRBV19 and TRBJ2-7): DGGITQSPKYLFRKEGQNVTLSCEQNLNHDAMYWYRQDPGQGLRLIYYSQIVNDFQKGDIAEGYSVSREKKESFPLTVTSAQKNPTAFYLCASSVTGGTYEQYFGPGTRLTVT.

As regards this clonotype: This clone may be a read error of a much larger clone one base away. The DNA of the CDR3 is TGTGCCAGCAGCCTCGGGGAGGGCACCCACAATGAGCAGTTCTTC. Protein product: CASSLGEGTHNEQFF. This chain connects TRBV3-1 to TRBJ2-1; the match to TRBD2 covers 7 bases. This CDR3 comprises 15 residues. Losses at the gene ends were 4 bases for V and 5 bases for J; bases not matched to a gene: 8. CDR1 and CDR2 (germline): LGHDT, YNNKEL (reference sequence).

This clonotype showed up many times. This chain uses TRBV11-2 with TRBJ2-7; 11 bases map to TRBD2. The J segment lost 1 base and the V segment lost 3 bases, leaving 2 bases of the junction unmatched. The germline CDR1 and CDR2 sequences are SGHAT and FQNNGV. This CDR3 has 15 amino acids. The chain's CDR3 is CASSFGTSGSYEQYF. CDR3 sequence (DNA): TGTGCCAGCAGCTTTGGGACTAGCGGTTCCTACGAGCAGTACTTC.

This clonotype occurred many times. The rearrangement joins TRBV29-1 to TRBJ2-3, with 8 bases fitting TRBD2. V was pared by 4 bases and J by 7 bases, with 25 bases of the junction left unmatched. The CDR3 length is 19 residues. Germline values: CDR1 SQVTM, CDR2 ANQGSEA. CDR3 DNA sequence: TGCAGCGTTGCGGGGGTGGACGGACCAGCGGGAGTAAAAGGGTATACGCAGTATTTT. Translating it yields CSVAGVDGPAGVKGYTQYF.

This clonotype has more than one count but fewer than ten. The V call is TRBV5-1, the J call TRBJ1-2; 9 nucleotides agree with TRBD1. J gave up 2 bases and V 0 bases, and 5 bases lay outside the gene matches. Germline V gene lookup returns CDR1 SGHRS and CDR2 YFSETQ. CDR3 size: 16 residues. This CDR3 reads CASSLARQGDNYGYTF. The CDR3 bases are TGCGCCAGCAGCTTGGCCAGACAGGGGGACAACTATGGCTACACCTTC.

This clonotype was detected only a few times. The genes are TRBV7-2 and TRBJ1-2; D gene unclear. V was trimmed by 5 bases and J by 4 bases, leaving 11 bases between them. Germline V gene lookup returns CDR1 SGHTA and CDR2 FQGNSA. The CDR3 is 13 residues long. The CDR3 here is CASSPMSSYGYTF. CDR3 nucleotides: TGTGCCAGCAGCCCGATGTCGAGCTATGGCTACACCTTC.

This clonotype was seen many times. The chain links TRBV12-3 or TRBV12-4 to TRBJ2-7; 8 bases align to TRBD1. The CDR3 consists of 11 residues. Losses at the gene ends were 5 bases for V and 10 bases for J; bases not matched to a gene: 4. DNA of the CDR3: TGTGCCAGCAGTGGGGACAGGCAACAGTACTTC. Protein product: CASSGDRQQYF.

This clonotype occurred many times. The rearrangement links TRBV10-3 to TRBJ2-6; TRBD1 might be the D (5 bases). Trimming left V 6 bases short and J 0 bases short, with 6 bases between. Germline lookup yields CDR1 ENHRY and CDR2 SYGVKD. This CDR3 is built from 14 residues. CDR3 loop: CAISDSSGANVLTF. Here the CDR3 DNA reads TGTGCCATCAGCGACAGCTCTGGGGCCAACGTCCTGACTTTC.

In its sample, this clonotype was seen a few times. The chain uses TRBV6-5 and TRBJ1-3; 7 bases are a match to TRBD1. The germline gives CDR1 MNHEY, CDR2 SVGAGI. The CDR3 runs 13 residues. Trimming cost V 0 bases and J 10 bases; bases outside gene matches: 3. The CDR3 spells CASSYSSGGTIYF. CDR3 sequence (DNA): TGTGCCAGCAGTTACTCGTCAGGGGGGACCATATATTTT.

This chain joins TRBV6-1 and TRBJ1-1; D is uncertain. The V gene's germline CDR1 is MNHNS and CDR2 SASEGT. Deletions cut 0 bases from V and 1 base from J, with 6 bases between. The CDR3 runs 14 residues. The CDR3 sequence is CASSEAPGNTEAFF. Here the CDR3 DNA reads TGTGCCAGCAGTGAAGCGCCAGGGAACACTGAAGCTTTCTTT.

The gene calls are TRBV2 and TRBJ2-6, with no clear D. The CDR3 contains 14 residues. V lost 6 bases, J lost 2 bases, and 8 bases lay in between. The germline V gene encodes CDR1 SNHLY and CDR2 FYNNEI. The DNA for the CDR3 is TGTGCCAGCAGCGGTGGCGCTGGGGCCAACGTCCTGACTTTC. Its protein product is CASSGGAGANVLTF.

This clonotype was seen ten or more times. V usage is TRBV3-1 and J usage is TRBJ2-1, with a possible D match to TRBD2 (6 bases). The CDR3 runs to 16 residues. V was trimmed by 0 bases and J by 4 bases, leaving 13 bases between them. Germline-derived CDR1 and CDR2 are LGHDT and YNNKEL (reference sequence). CDR3 region: CASSQDPTSRYNEQFF. CDR3 sequence (DNA): TGTGCCAGCAGCCAAGATCCCACTAGCAGATACAATGAGCAGTTCTTC.

Written as DNA, the CDR3 is TGTGCCAGCAGCCAAGATCGGGTGGGGTACGAGCAGTACTTC. This sequence encodes CASSQDRVGYEQYF. The genes are TRBV3-1 and TRBJ2-7; D gene unclear. The V gene lost 0 bases and the J gene lost 4 bases, with 10 bases spanning the gap. Germline assignment: CDR1 LGHDT and CDR2 YNNKEL (reference sequence). This CDR3 has 14 amino acids.

The chain uses TRBV28 and TRBJ1-5, with D unclear. Germline-derived CDR1 and CDR2 are MDHEN and SYDVKM. The CDR3 has 15 residues. Trimming removed 3 bases at V and 5 bases at J, with 14 bases between. CDR3 residues: CASSFRPMRDQPQHF. Here the CDR3 DNA reads TGTGCCAGCAGTTTTCGCCCTATGAGGGATCAGCCCCAGCATTTT.

This clonotype was counted at least ten times. The CDR3 nucleotides are TGCAGCGTTGAAGGTGGTAGCGGAATCTACAATGAGCAGTTCTTC. This translates into CSVEGGSGIYNEQFF. The V gene is TRBV29-1, the J gene TRBJ2-1, with a weak D call TRBD2 (6 bases). Looked up from germline, CDR1 is SQVTM and CDR2 is ANQGSEA. Trimming took 1 base from V and 3 from J, leaving 13 bases between them. This CDR3 is 15 amino acids long.

This clonotype was seen only a few times. The gene calls are TRBV7-8 and TRBJ1-5; TRBD1 might be the D (5 bases). V was clipped by 5 bases and J by 0 bases, with 17 bases between them. The germline V gene has CDR1 SGHVS and CDR2 FQNEAQ. This CDR3 has 17 amino acids. As DNA, the CDR3 is TGTGCCAGCAGCGGAAAGTCAGGGACCCATAGCAATCAGCCCCAGCATTTT. The encoded protein is CASSGKSGTHSNQPQHF.

This clonotype came up many times. The rearrangement links TRBV28 to TRBJ1-1; D unclear. Between the trimmed V and J ends, which lost 5 bases and 0 bases, there was a span of 13 bases. The CDR3 loop spans 15 amino acids. CDR1 and CDR2 (germline): MDHEN, SYDVKM. The CDR3 coding sequence is TGTGCCAGCAGTAGGACCGTCTCCATGAACACTGAAGCTTTCTTT. It yields the protein CASSRTVSMNTEAFF.

There are many counts of this clonotype. The chain couples TRBV5-1 to TRBJ1-1, with D maybe TRBD1 (6 bases). Between the trimmed V and J ends, which lost 4 bases and 4 bases, there was a span of 14 bases. The CDR3 totals 14 residues. The germline CDR1 and CDR2 sequences are SGHRS and YFSETQ. The chain's CDR3 is CASSRDNVGTEAFF. The CDR3 DNA reads TGCGCCAGCAGCCGGGACAATGTGGGCACTGAAGCTTTCTTT.

This chain connects TRBV20-1 to TRBJ2-3; D call uncertain. This CDR3 spans 11 amino acids. Looked up from germline, CDR1 is DFQATT and CDR2 is SNEGSKA (reference sequence). V was trimmed by 6 bases and J by 8 bases, leaving 12 bases between them. The CDR3 reads CSAGTAPTQYF. The CDR3 DNA follows: TGCAGTGCCGGAACAGCGCCTACGCAGTATTTT.

This clonotype was found many times. This rearrangement joins TRBV15 to TRBJ2-7; the match to TRBD1 covers 11 bases. Trimming cost V 3 bases and J 6 bases; bases outside gene matches: 7. CDR1 and CDR2 from the germline V gene are LNHNV and YYDKDF (reference sequence). The CDR3 is 15 residues long. CDR3 region: CATSSAGTGGREQYF. CDR3 bases: TGTGCCACCAGCAGCGCCGGGACAGGGGGGCGCGAGCAGTACTTC.

The sample holds many counts of this clonotype. The V and J genes are TRBV25-1 and TRBJ2-1; D gene unclear. CDR3 size: 14 residues. Trimming removed 3 bases from V and 4 bases from J, with 10 bases in between. Germline CDR1 is MGHDK and CDR2 is SYGVNS. The CDR3 protein is CASSDRRQYNEQFF. The CDR3 nucleotides read TGTGCCAGCAGTGACCGGAGACAATACAATGAGCAGTTCTTC.

This clonotype was recorded many times. This CDR3 is CASRLRGPGVGCGEAFF. The CDR3 nucleotides read TGTGCAAGTCGCTTGCGGGGGCCAGGGGTTGGATGTGGTGAAGCTTTCTTT. V is TRBV12-2 and J is TRBJ1-1; TRBD1 is taken as the D call from the table, unchecked against the DNA. TRBV12-2 is labeled a pseudogene. The CDR3 is made up of 17 amino acids.

There are a few counts of this clonotype. The rearrangement links TRBV20-1 to TRBJ2-1; TRBD2 aligns across 12 bases. This CDR3 has 15 residues. After removal of 3 bases from V and 9 bases from J, the junction contained 9 bases not matched to a gene. Germline CDR1 is DFQATT and CDR2 is SNEGSKA (reference sequence). The CDR3 nucleotides are TGCAGTGCTAGGCCTAGCGGGAGGGTAGGGGCTGAGCAGTTCTTC. Encoded protein: CSARPSGRVGAEQFF.

V usage is TRBV20-1 and J usage is TRBJ2-2, with 9 positions matching TRBD2. The junction had 4 bases not matched to a gene; V was cut back by 2 bases and J by 3 bases. CDR3 length equals 15 residues. Germline V gives CDR1 DFQATT, CDR2 SNEGSKA (reference sequence). The CDR3 DNA reads TGCAGTGCTAGATTCGGACTAGCGCACACCGGGGAGCTGTTTTTT. Translation gives CSARFGLAHTGELFF.

This clonotype was recorded a few times. This chain uses TRBV5-1 with TRBJ2-3, with a weak D call TRBD2 (6 bases). This CDR3 has 16 amino acids. In germline, CDR1 is SGHRS, CDR2 YFSETQ. Trimming removed 0 bases at V and 0 bases at J, with 11 bases between. In DNA form, the CDR3 reads TGCGCCAGCAGCTTGGGTCGGCGGGGAAGCACAGATACGCAGTATTTT. Amino acid sequence: CASSLGRRGSTDTQYF.

The chain combines TRBV4-1 with TRBJ1-2; D is perhaps TRBD1 (5 bases). From germline, CDR1 is MGHRA and CDR2 YSYEKL. The CDR3 length is 14 residues. Trimming removed 0 bases at V and 6 bases at J, with 11 bases between. CDR3 sequence reads: CASSQDLAGNGYTF. CDR3 nucleotides: TGCGCCAGCAGCCAAGATCTCGCAGGGAATGGCTACACCTTC.

This clonotype was observed at least ten times. The rearrangement uses TRBV3-1 and TRBJ2-1, with 10 nucleotides matching TRBD2. This CDR3 has 16 amino acids. V lost 5 bases and J lost 7; bases outside the gene matches: 11. Germline CDR1 is LGHDT and CDR2 is YNNKEL (reference sequence). CDR3 DNA: TGTGCCAGCAGCACCAGACTAGCGGGTTCCAGGAATGAGCAGTTCTTC. It translates to CASSTRLAGSRNEQFF.

This clonotype came up a few times. The chain uses TRBV7-2 and TRBJ2-1; 11 bases align to TRBD2. V was clipped by 4 bases and J by 16 bases; unmatched bases: 6. CDR3 length: 12 residues. Per the germline V gene, CDR1 is SGHTA and CDR2 is FQGNSA. Written as DNA, the CDR3 is TGTGCCAGCAGCTCCGGGACTAGCGGACCTTTCTTC. Amino acids: CASSSGTSGPFF.

The chain carries TRBV5-1 and TRBJ1-6; no reliable D call. Trimming pared 1 base from V and 8 bases from J, leaving 4 bases between. The CDR3 totals 12 residues. Germline assignment: CDR1 SGHRS and CDR2 YFSETQ. CDR3 DNA: TGCGCCAGCAGCTTGCACGATTCACCCCTCCACTTT. Translation gives CASSLHDSPLHF.

The CDR3 reads CASSFSPSGADTQYF. The CDR3 nucleotides are TGCGCCAGCAGCTTTTCACCTAGCGGGGCAGATACGCAGTATTTT. The J gene is TRBJ2-3, the V gene TRBV5-1; 9 positions match TRBD2. This CDR3 region has 15 residues. Per germline, CDR1 SGHRS and CDR2 YFSETQ. Trimming at V came to 2 bases and at J to 4 bases, leaving 5 bases not matched to a gene.

The chain uses TRBV7-8 and TRBJ1-5; D gene uncertain. The CDR3 contains 13 residues. Trimming removed 1 base at V and 7 bases at J, with 8 bases between. The germline gives CDR1 SGHVS, CDR2 FQNEAQ. CDR3 sequence: CASSLDRGQPQHF. CDR3 bases: TGTGCCAGCAGCTTAGATCGGGGACAGCCCCAGCATTTT.